The rows below give T cell receptor beta chains drawn from one sample of a study of low-dose radiotherapy and immunotherapy resistance in tumors. Using its own MiXCR run on the reads, TCRdb lists one record per CDR3 protein. The sample has about 64,000 distinct CDR3 sequences, about 25% seen once. The sequenced sample was PBMCs, obtained before treatment. These receptors all stem from a male donor with rectosigmoid adenocarcinoma. The CDR3 runs from the conserved cysteine through the conserved F or W. D genes are given only for firm matches. The size of a clone is reported for some rows only, either as once, few or many, or as a class for expanded clones.

D gene	J gene	V gene	clone size	CDR3 protein	CDR3 DNA
TRBD2	TRBJ2-1	TRBV15	many	CATSREGLAGGVAVNEQFF	TGTGCCACCAGCAGAGAGGGACTAGCGGGAGGGGTCGCGGTCAATGAGCAGTTCTTC
TRBD2	TRBJ2-3	TRBV3-1	many	CASSQVTGRAGTDTQYF	TGTGCCAGCAGCCAAGTGACCGGGAGGGCCGGCACAGATACGCAGTATTTT
.	TRBJ2-7	TRBV11-2	many	CASSASSYEQYF	TGTGCCAGCAGCGCCTCCTCCTACGAGCAGTACTTC
.	TRBJ2-7	TRBV28	.	CASSLLGYEQYF	TGTGCCAGCAGTTTACTCGGGTACGAGCAGTACTTC
.	TRBJ1-6	TRBV7-9	.	CASSFGGVFNSPLHF	TGTGCCAGCAGCTTTGGCGGGGTTTTTAATTCACCCCTCCACTTT
.	TRBJ2-1	TRBV7-2	many	CASSLTGFEQFF	TGTGCCAGCAGCTTGACAGGCTTTGAGCAGTTCTTC
.	TRBJ2-3	TRBV7-3	many	CASSLRPFGTDTQYF	TGTGCCAGCAGCTTAAGGCCTTTCGGCACAGATACGCAGTATTTT
.	TRBJ2-2	TRBV5-1	many	CASSQGTALRELFF	TGCGCCAGCAGCCAAGGGACGGCACTGAGGGAGCTGTTTTTT
TRBD2	TRBJ2-1	TRBV7-8	many	CASSFHGLVYNEQFF	TGTGCCAGCAGCTTCCACGGACTAGTATACAATGAGCAGTTCTTC
.	TRBJ2-2	TRBV29-1	.	CSGDTANTGELFF	TGCAGCGGAGACACTGCCAACACCGGGGAGCTGTTTTTT
.	TRBJ2-5	TRBV3-1	many	CASSSTGTAETQYF	TGTGCCAGCAGCTCGACTGGGACTGCAGAGACCCAGTACTTC
.	TRBJ1-5	TRBV4-1	many	CASSQVGSGRVQPQHF	TGCGCCAGCAGCCAAGTAGGCTCGGGGAGAGTTCAGCCCCAGCATTTT
.	TRBJ2-1	TRBV10-3	.	CAISVGEGEQFF	TGTGCCATCAGTGTAGGAGAAGGTGAGCAGTTCTTC
.	TRBJ2-1	TRBV23-1	.	CASSQETVPIYNEQFF	TGCGCCAGCAGTCAAGAGACAGTTCCTATCTACAATGAGCAGTTCTTC
.	TRBJ2-2	TRBV6-5	many	CASSYWQGRTGELFF	TGTGCCAGCAGTTACTGGCAGGGGCGGACCGGGGAGCTGTTTTTT
TRBD1	TRBJ2-6	TRBV10-2	many	CASRDRGASGANVLTF	TGCGCCAGTAGGGACAGGGGCGCCTCTGGGGCCAACGTCCTGACTTTC
TRBD2	TRBJ2-2	TRBV15	many	CATSRDITSGIGGELFF	TGTGCCACCAGCAGAGACATAACTAGCGGGATTGGCGGGGAGCTGTTTTTT
TRBD1	TRBJ2-7	TRBV5-1	.	CASSSLTGQALSYEQYF	TGCGCCAGCAGCTCCCTTACCGGACAGGCATTATCCTACGAGCAGTACTTC
.	TRBJ2-1	TRBV7-2	many	CASTEWTEQFF	TGTGCCAGCACGGAGTGGACGGAGCAGTTCTTC
.	TRBJ2-1	TRBV7-2	many	CASSFGGGPSYNEQFF	TGTGCCAGCAGCTTTGGAGGGGGGCCCTCCTACAATGAGCAGTTCTTC
.	TRBJ2-3	TRBV18	many	CASSGPSGAGDTQYF	TGTGCCAGCTCAGGCCCCTCGGGGGCTGGAGATACGCAGTATTTT
.	TRBJ2-5	TRBV3-1	many	CASSQGLAGPNSNKVQYF	TGTGCCAGCAGCCAGGGCCTCGCAGGACCAAATAGTAACAAGGTCCAGTACTTC
.	TRBJ2-2	TRBV29-1	.	CSVRGRGTGELFF	TGCAGCGTTCGGGGTAGGGGCACCGGGGAGCTGTTTTTT
.	TRBJ2-3	TRBV7-8	many	CASSLRDGSTDTQYF	TGTGCCAGCAGCCTCCGGGACGGTAGCACAGATACGCAGTATTTT
.	TRBJ2-7	TRBV5-6	many	CASSSAGSHEQYF	TGTGCCAGCAGCTCCGCAGGGTCCCACGAGCAGTACTTC
.	TRBJ2-7	TRBV6-5	few	CASSPHPGVSYEQYF	TGTGCCAGCAGCCCCCACCCAGGGGTTTCCTACGAGCAGTACTTC